A selection of T cell receptor beta chains follows, all from one sample in a study of CD8 T cells in Susac syndrome. TCRdb reanalysed the immunoSEQ multiplex PCR reads using MiXCR and keeps one entry per CDR3 protein. Of a few hundred thousand distinct CDR3 sequences listed, approximately 94% were seen once; the top ten hold approximately 0.15%. Source material: CD4+ T cells from PBMCs. The receptors here all came from a human donor with Susac syndrome. Both conserved end residues are part of each CDR3. A D gene is named only where the DNA matches it firmly. The size field is filled for only some rows; it gives once, few, many or a size class.

cdr3_aa cdr3_nt j_call cdr3_length clone_size d_call v_call
CASSLQDSYNEKLFF TGTGCCAGCAGTTTACAGGACAGCTATAATGAAAAACTGTTTTTT TRBJ1-4 15 - - TRBV12-3/TRBV12-4
CASSLEGSQSPLHF TGTGCCAGCAGCTTAGAAGGGTCCCAATCACCCCTCCACTTT TRBJ1-6 14 once - TRBV7-9
CASSPRLDTGELFF TGTGCCAGCAGTCCCCGATTGGACACCGGGGAGCTGTTTTTT TRBJ2-2 14 once - TRBV27
CAWSGTGDQPQHF TGTGCCTGGAGCGGGACAGGGGATCAGCCCCAGCATTTT TRBJ1-5 13 - TRBD1 TRBV30
CAWSDKSTGPNSPLHF TGTGCCTGGAGTGACAAATCGACAGGGCCCAATTCACCCCTCCACTTT TRBJ1-6 16 - TRBD1 TRBV30
CASSPGGTTVNSPLHF TGTGCCAGCAGCCCGGGGGGGACGACGGTAAATTCACCCCTCCACTTT TRBJ1-6 16 - - TRBV5-4
CSARGRPRPPTDEQYF TGCAGTGCTAGAGGTCGACCCCGACCCCCTACAGACGAGCAGTACTTC TRBJ2-7 16 - - TRBV20-1
CASSQPRTGTGNTIYF TGTGCCAGCAGCCAACCCCGAACAGGGACTGGAAACACCATATATTTT TRBJ1-3 16 - - TRBV14
CASSLRDRESEKLFF TGTGCCAGCAGCCTACGGGACAGGGAGAGTGAAAAACTGTTTTTT TRBJ1-4 15 - TRBD1 TRBV11-1
CSARDWAGGSYEQYF TGCAGTGCTAGAGATTGGGCAGGGGGCTCCTACGAGCAGTACTTC TRBJ2-7 15 - TRBD1 TRBV20-1
CAWSTSGHTDTQYF TGTGCCTGGAGTACTAGCGGGCACACAGATACGCAGTATTTT TRBJ2-3 14 - TRBD2 TRBV30
CASSQDRGTYNEQFF TGCGCCAGCAGCCAAGACAGGGGTACCTACAATGAGCAGTTCTTC TRBJ2-1 15 - - TRBV4-3
CASSQARGEAFF TGTGCCAGCAGCCAAGCGCGGGGCGAAGCTTTCTTT TRBJ1-1 12 - - TRBV3-1
CSASGSDWGTEAFF TGCAGTGCTAGCGGGTCAGACTGGGGCACTGAAGCTTTCTTT TRBJ1-1 14 - - TRBV20-1
CSALGGRRIDIQYF TGCAGTGCCCTCGGGGGGCGGAGGATAGACATTCAGTACTTC TRBJ2-4 14 - - TRBV20-1
CASSAGTLYEQYF TGTGCCAGCAGTGCGGGGACCCTCTACGAGCAGTACTTC TRBJ2-7 13 - - TRBV2
CASRPHQTSGNEQFF TGTGCCAGCAGACCCCACCAGACTAGCGGCAATGAGCAGTTCTTC TRBJ2-1 15 once TRBD2 TRBV6-2/TRBV6-3
CASSSDDAGNQPQHF TGTGCCAGCAGTTCTGATGACGCGGGGAACCAGCCCCAGCATTTT TRBJ1-5 15 - - TRBV12-3/TRBV12-4
CASRGQTGTDTQYF TGTGCCAGTAGGGGGCAAACCGGCACAGATACGCAGTATTTT TRBJ2-3 14 - - TRBV19
CASSYWTGGSEEQYF TGTGCCAGCAGTTACTGGACAGGGGGGTCAGAAGAGCAGTACTTC TRBJ2-7 15 - TRBD1 TRBV6-5
CSARAQAGGPMNEQFF TGCAGTGCTAGAGCTCAGGCGGGGGGGCCAATGAATGAGCAGTTCTTC TRBJ2-1 16 - TRBD2 TRBV20-1
CASSYWQGTMNTEAFF TGTGCCAGCAGTTACTGGCAGGGGACCATGAACACTGAAGCTTTCTTT TRBJ1-1 16 - - TRBV6-5
CSANRDVDEKLFF TGCAGTGCTAACCGGGACGTGGATGAAAAACTGTTTTTT TRBJ1-4 13 - - TRBV20-1
CASSRALPPSYEQYF TGTGCCAGCAGTCGGGCCCTTCCCCCCTCCTACGAGCAGTACTTC TRBJ2-7 15 - - TRBV6-1
CASSFDIREGSLHF TGCGCCAGCAGCTTCGATATCAGGGAGGGATCCCTCCACTTT TRBJ1-6 14 - - TRBV5-1
CASSGQYNSPLHF TGTGCCAGCAGTGGACAGTATAATTCACCCCTCCACTTT TRBJ1-6 13 - - TRBV6-2/TRBV6-3
CASSLWTGSNEKLFF TGTGCCAGCAGCTTATGGACAGGGTCCAATGAAAAACTGTTTTTT TRBJ1-4 15 - TRBD1 TRBV7-2
CASSARQGISGNTIYF TGTGCCAGCAGCGCCCGACAGGGGATCTCTGGAAACACCATATATTTT TRBJ1-3 16 - TRBD1 TRBV5-4
CSAIPLTPYEQYF TGCAGTGCTATTCCCCTAACTCCTTACGAGCAGTACTTC TRBJ2-7 13 - - TRBV20-1
CASSQGRGALAKNIQYF TGCGCCAGCAGCCAAGGTCGTGGGGCCCTAGCCAAAAACATTCAGTACTTC TRBJ2-4 17 - - TRBV4-3
CASSAGRGNTEAFF TGCGCCAGCAGTGCGGGGAGGGGGAACACTGAAGCTTTCTTT TRBJ1-1 14 - - TRBV10-2
CASSLWGVNTEAFF TGTGCCAGCAGTCTCTGGGGGGTAAACACTGAAGCTTTCTTT TRBJ1-1 14 - - TRBV11-3
CASRQNSHSSGELFF TGTGCCAGCAGACAGAACTCCCATAGTAGCGGGGAGCTGTTTTTT TRBJ2-2 15 - - TRBV6-1
CASSYTSGGAGNEQFF TGTGCCAGCAGCTACACTAGCGGGGGGGCCGGGAATGAGCAGTTCTTC TRBJ2-1 16 - TRBD2 TRBV12-3/TRBV12-4
CASSQEGGLDGYTF TGTGCCAGCAGCCAAGAGGGGGGCCTAGATGGCTACACCTTC TRBJ1-2 14 few - TRBV4-2
CASSPDRNTQYF TGTGCCAGCTCGCCAGACAGAAATACGCAGTATTTT TRBJ2-3 12 once - TRBV18
CASSGDRGLETQYF TGTGCCAGCAGCGGAGACAGGGGGCTCGAGACCCAGTACTTC TRBJ2-5 14 - TRBD1 TRBV9
CASSVNPLAGVAYEQYF TGTGCCAGCAGCGTTAACCCCCTAGCAGGGGTGGCCTACGAGCAGTACTTC TRBJ2-7 17 - - TRBV9
CSARGERGIGNEQFF TGCAGTGCTAGAGGGGAGCGGGGAATAGGAAATGAGCAGTTCTTC TRBJ2-1 15 once TRBD2 TRBV20-1
CSAMGRYNSPLHF TGCAGTGCTATGGGGAGATATAATTCACCCCTCCACTTT TRBJ1-6 13 - - TRBV20-1
CASNQGGTTGELFF TGTGCCAGCAACCAAGGGGGGACCACCGGGGAGCTGTTTTTT TRBJ2-2 14 - - TRBV7-3
CASSQTGPASNSPLHF TGTGCCAGCAGCCAAACAGGGCCCGCTAGTAATTCACCCCTCCACTTT TRBJ1-6 16 once - TRBV6-6
CASSRWNGQEQAFF TGTGCCAGCAGTCGTTGGAACGGACAGGAACAAGCTTTCTTT TRBJ1-1 14 - TRBD1 TRBV6-5
CSANRGPNMNTEAFF TGCAGCGCTAACAGGGGGCCGAACATGAACACTGAAGCTTTCTTT TRBJ1-1 15 - TRBD1 TRBV29-1
CATSRVQSPGNSPLHF TGTGCCACCAGCAGAGTGCAGTCTCCAGGGAATTCACCCCTCCACTTT TRBJ1-6 16 - - TRBV15